This T cell receptor (beta chain) stems from a study of Graves' ophthalmopathy and Graves' hyperthyroidism. Study findings and constraints: Among thyroid clonotypes expanded above 0.001 frequency, most also appeared in blood.

The ends were cut back, 2 bases at V and 3 bases at J, with 13 bases in the middle. There are 15 residues in the CDR3. CDR1 and CDR2 (germline): SGHAT, FQNNGV. Aged 18 to 65, hyperthyroidism patients had new diagnoses of under 2 months' duration. RNA transcripts served as template for amplifying TCR beta CDR3 sequences. First-round RT-PCR employed HTBI primers, with a second-round multiplex PCR after it. Each CDR3 protein gets one entry after TCRdb re-called the multiplex PCR reads with MiXCR. Altogether over a million distinct CDR3 sequences are present, around a third being singletons, with the ten largest covering 11%. This clonotype was observed at least ten times. Its antigen is not known.

This chain links TRBV11-2 with TRBJ2-5; a weak D match, TRBD1 (5 bases). The receptor's source is an adult man with Graves' hyperthyroidism. Sequencing was carried out using peripheral blood or thyroid tissue (not recorded which). The CDR3 nucleotides read TGTGCCAGCAGCTTACGGTTTGGGGCTAAAGAGACCCAGTACTTC. This codes for CASSLRFGAKETQYF.